The 10 T cell receptor beta chains given below trace back to one sample, sequenced in a study of cytotoxic CD8 clonotypes in ibrutinib-treated CLL (dated by TCRdb to about 2021). The library was made by the immunoSEQ multiplex PCR assay. TCRdb retrieved this table from immuneACCESS and kept in-frame rearrangements only. Not all clones are present; in checked studies, unresolved V genes account for under half, and no reason is known for the remainder. This sample comprises about 310,000 clones, roughly 85% of them detected only once. 6.7% of the sample belongs to the ten largest clones. Sample: PBMCs, taken before ibrutinib treatment. The receptors shown here come from a human donor with chronic lymphocytic leukemia.

The count of this clone is one. The CDR3 protein is CASSSMTGVNYGYTF. CDR3 in DNA: TGTGCCAGCAGCTCAATGACAGGAGTTAACTATGGCTACACCTTC. J is TRBJ1-2 and V is TRBV5-4, with a possible D match to TRBD1 (6 bases). In germline, CDR1 is SGHNT, CDR2 YYREEE (reference sequence). This CDR3 is 15 amino acids long. Trimming cost V 3 bases and J 1 base, with 13 bases left between them.

CDR3 DNA sequence: TGTGCCAGCAGCCTTCAGGGACTAGCGGGAGAGCAGTTCTTC. It codes for CASSLQGLAGEQFF. The chain employs TRBV9 and TRBJ2-1, with TRBD2 identical over 13 bases. The CDR3 loop spans 14 amino acids. The V gene's germline CDR1 is SGDLS and CDR2 YYNGEE. J gave up 10 bases and V 4 bases, and 5 bases lay outside the gene matches.

The chain carries TRBV9 and TRBJ2-1; 7 nucleotides match TRBD2. The CDR3 is 16 amino acids. The germline CDR1 and CDR2 sequences are SGDLS and YYNGEE. J was trimmed by 8 bases and V by 3 bases; bases with no gene match: 14. The DNA of the CDR3 is TGTGCCAGCAGCGCTTGGAGGAGCGGGGAGAGGGATGAGCAGTTCTTC. Amino acid sequence: CASSAWRSGERDEQFF. Full variable domain (rest looked up from reference TRBV9 and TRBJ2-1): DSGVTQTPKHLITATGQRVTLRCSPRSGDLSVYWYQQSLDQGLQFLIQYYNGEERAKGNILERFSAQQFPDLHSELNLSSLELGDSALYFCASSAWRSGERDEQFFGPGTRLTVL.

The chain has TRBV6-5 and TRBJ1-5, with D tentatively TRBD1 (6 bases). This CDR3 is built from 14 residues. V was trimmed by 8 bases and J by 2 bases, leaving 13 bases between them. The germline V gene encodes CDR1 MNHEY and CDR2 SVGAGI. In DNA form, the CDR3 reads TGTGCCAGCGGAAGAGGGGGGGGCAATCAGCCCCAGCATTTT. Protein sequence: CASGRGGGNQPQHF.

CDR3 region: CASSAPGERVNVLTF. The CDR3 DNA follows: TGTGCCAGCAGCGCACCGGGGGAGAGGGTCAACGTCCTGACTTTC. This chain joins TRBV9 and TRBJ2-6; a weak D match, TRBD2 (6 bases). The ends were cut back, 3 bases at V and 9 bases at J, with 16 bases in the middle. Germline V gene lookup returns CDR1 SGDLS and CDR2 YYNGEE. The CDR3 spans 15 residues.

This chain connects TRBV11-2 to TRBJ2-1; D gene ambiguous. The V gene's germline CDR1 is SGHAT and CDR2 FQNNGV. Trimming stripped 4 bases from V and 10 bases from J, with 17 bases between. The CDR3 runs to 14 residues. The CDR3 sequence is CASSYRPDGLEQFF. CDR3 DNA: TGTGCCAGCAGCTATCGACCGGACGGGCTAGAGCAGTTCTTC.

To note about this clone: This may be a read error, as it is one base from a much larger clone. The V and J genes are TRBV19 and TRBJ2-5; D gene uncertain. In germline, CDR1 is LNHDA, CDR2 SQIVND (reference sequence). The CDR3 contains 11 residues. The V and J ends lost 3 bases and 3 bases respectively, with 2 bases between them. This CDR3 reads CASSIEETQYF. The DNA for the CDR3 is TGTGCCAGTAGTATCGAAGAGACCCAGTACTTC.

This clone showed up just a few times. The V call is TRBV11-1, the J call TRBJ2-1; the D gene is possibly TRBD2 (6 bases). In germline, CDR1 is SGHAT, CDR2 FQDESV (reference sequence). V lost 5 bases, J lost 6 bases, and 8 bases lay in between. This CDR3 region has 12 residues. CDR3 DNA: TGTGCCAGCAGCCCGGGGGTCAATGAGCAGTTCTTC. It translates to CASSPGVNEQFF.

This chain links TRBV5-4 with TRBJ2-5; D might be TRBD1 or TRBD2, each matching 5 bases. This CDR3 contains 14 residues. Germline V lookup: CDR1 SGHNT, CDR2 YYREEE (reference sequence). Trimming shortened V by 4 bases and J by 5 bases, and 15 bases separated the two germline ends. CDR3 in DNA: TGTGCCAGCAGCCTACCTGACAGAGGGGAGACCCAGTACTTC. Protein product: CASSLPDRGETQYF.

The chain joins TRBV27 to TRBJ2-1; 16 nucleotides match TRBD2. The CDR3 consists of 15 residues. CDR1 is MNHEY, CDR2 SMNVEV, per germline (reference sequence). The trim removed 3 bases at V and 9 bases at J, leaving 2 bases unmatched. The CDR3 DNA follows: TGTGCCAGCAGTTTTGGGACTAGCGGGAGGGGTGAGCAGTTCTTC. This encodes CASSFGTSGRGEQFF.